A selection of T cell receptor beta chains follows, all from one sample in a study of shared clonotypes between healthy human individuals. TCRdb keeps only in-frame clones here, not all; method: immunoSEQ multiplex PCR. The sample carries hundreds of thousands of clones, around 95% recorded once. Specimen: naive CD8+ T cells sorted from blood. The receptor source for this set is a woman aged 25 to 45 in good health. Each CDR3 is given with its conserved first and last residue. Fields, in order: V gene, clone size, J gene, D gene, CDR3 protein, CDR3 DNA. D genes are given only for firm matches. Rows may omit the clone size; those that give it use once, few, many or a size class.

TRBV6-4	.	TRBJ2-7	.	CASSLLSEQYF	TGTGCCAGCAGTTTGCTATCCGAGCAGTACTTC
TRBV2	.	TRBJ2-5	TRBD1	CASRLTRTGYQETQYF	TGTGCCAGCAGACTAACCCGGACAGGCTACCAAGAGACCCAGTACTTC
TRBV5-6	.	TRBJ1-2	.	CASSPGGLYGYTF	TGTGCCAGCAGTCCCGGCGGACTCTATGGCTACACCTTC
TRBV28	.	TRBJ1-2	.	CASSLGRFYRAGYGYTF	TGTGCCAGCAGTTTAGGGAGGTTCTACAGGGCAGGCTATGGCTACACCTTC
TRBV29-1	.	TRBJ2-7	.	CSVEVKVPYEQYF	TGCAGCGTTGAAGTCAAAGTCCCCTACGAGCAGTACTTC
TRBV19	.	TRBJ1-5	.	CASRIRDSNQPQHF	TGTGCCAGTAGGATCAGGGATAGCAATCAGCCCCAGCATTTT
TRBV5-1	.	TRBJ2-7	.	CASSLASGNEQYF	TGCGCCAGCAGCTTGGCCTCAGGAAACGAGCAGTACTTC
TRBV11-2	.	TRBJ2-7	TRBD2	CASSLSGEGTYEQYF	TGTGCCAGCAGCTTGTCGGGGGAGGGGACCTACGAGCAGTACTTC
TRBV29-1	once	TRBJ2-3	TRBD1	CSVTNYRDRSTDTQYF	TGCAGCGTCACTAATTATAGGGACAGGAGCACAGATACGCAGTATTTT
TRBV6-6	.	TRBJ2-1	TRBD2	CASSLAGPFGNEQFF	TGTGCCAGCAGTTTAGCGGGCCCCTTTGGGAATGAGCAGTTCTTC
TRBV13	.	TRBJ1-5	.	CASSLRGGNQPQHF	TGTGCCAGCAGCTTGAGGGGCGGCAATCAGCCCCAGCATTTT
TRBV6-5	.	TRBJ1-2	.	CASSPRTAGYYGYTF	TGTGCCAGCAGTCCTAGGACCGCCGGATACTATGGCTACACCTTC
TRBV4-2	.	TRBJ2-7	TRBD2	CASSQGQAGVSTPSEQYF	TGTGCCAGCAGCCAAGGGCAAGCGGGAGTAAGTACTCCCTCCGAGCAGTACTTC
TRBV19	.	TRBJ1-4	TRBD1	CASNLGQGPNEKLFF	TGTGCCAGTAATCTCGGACAGGGACCTAATGAAAAACTGTTTTTT
TRBV30	.	TRBJ2-7	.	CAWTDDSYEQYF	TGTGCCTGGACGGACGACTCCTACGAGCAGTACTTC
TRBV5-4	once	TRBJ1-5	.	CASSCPYPGEQSDQPQHF	TGTGCCAGCAGCTGCCCTTACCCCGGGGAACAAAGTGATCAGCCCCAGCATTTT
TRBV5-4	.	TRBJ2-5	.	CASSLESYETQYF	TGTGCCAGCAGCTTGGAGTCGTATGAGACCCAGTACTTC
TRBV5-4	.	TRBJ1-3	.	CASSLMGAYGNTIYF	TGTGCCAGCAGCTTGATGGGGGCGTATGGAAACACCATATATTTT
TRBV7-9	.	TRBJ1-5	.	CASSLGGKNNQPQHF	TGTGCCAGCAGCTTAGGGGGCAAGAACAATCAGCCCCAGCATTTT
TRBV7-8	.	TRBJ2-1	TRBD2	CASSLRLAGYNEQFF	TGTGCCAGCAGCTTACGGCTAGCGGGGTACAATGAGCAGTTCTTC
TRBV27	.	TRBJ2-7	TRBD1	CASSLSIGGTGDHEQYF	TGTGCCAGCAGTTTATCTATCGGCGGGACAGGGGACCACGAGCAGTACTTC
TRBV19	.	TRBJ2-1	TRBD2	CASSTKRGPGGEQFF	TGTGCCAGTAGTACTAAGCGGGGGCCGGGGGGTGAGCAGTTCTTC
TRBV6-5	.	TRBJ2-2	.	CASSPVYTGELFF	TGTGCCAGCAGCCCCGTATACACCGGGGAGCTGTTTTTT
TRBV7-9	.	TRBJ1-1	.	CASSLGGPNTEAFF	TGTGCCAGCAGCTTAGGAGGGCCGAACACTGAAGCTTTCTTT
TRBV15	.	TRBJ2-1	TRBD2	CATSREGLAGGPNNEQFF	TGTGCCACCAGCAGAGAGGGACTAGCGGGAGGGCCAAACAATGAGCAGTTCTTC
TRBV13	.	TRBJ2-7	TRBD2	CASSTSGSGEQYF	TGTGCCAGCAGCACTAGCGGGAGTGGCGAGCAGTACTTC
TRBV11-2	.	TRBJ2-7	.	CASSLGGGGYEQYF	TGTGCCAGCAGCTTAGGGGGCGGAGGCTACGAGCAGTACTTC
TRBV28	.	TRBJ1-4	.	CASTFEGLEGKTVF	TGTGCCAGCACTTTTGAAGGGTTAGAGGGAAAAACTGTTTTT
TRBV6-5	.	TRBJ2-3	.	CASSYGARSDTQYF	TGTGCCAGCAGTTACGGTGCTAGATCAGATACGCAGTATTTT
TRBV25-1	.	TRBJ1-2	.	CASSGDVHGYTF	TGTGCCAGCAGCGGGGACGTGCATGGCTACACCTTC
TRBV4-1	.	TRBJ2-3	.	CASSQEGLISEYF	TGCGCCAGCAGCCAAGAGGGACTGATATCTGAGTATTTT
TRBV2	.	TRBJ2-2	TRBD1	CASSVGQGAWELFF	TGTGCCAGCAGTGTAGGGCAGGGGGCGTGGGAGCTGTTTTTT
TRBV11-1	.	TRBJ2-3	.	CASSLEDAGARSDTQYF	TGTGCCAGCAGCTTAGAAGATGCGGGGGCAAGATCTGATACGCAGTATTTT
TRBV29-1	.	TRBJ2-7	TRBD2	CSVVTRTSNNRYEQYF	TGCAGCGTTGTCACCCGGACTAGCAATAACCGCTACGAGCAGTACTTC
TRBV9	.	TRBJ2-2	.	CASSAPEGTGELFF	TGTGCCAGCAGCGCCCCCGAGGGGACCGGGGAGCTGTTTTTT
TRBV11-2	.	TRBJ2-7	.	CASSYFTLYEQYF	TGTGCCAGCAGCTACTTTACGCTTTACGAGCAGTACTTC
TRBV2	.	TRBJ2-3	.	CASRDQTDENTDTQYF	TGTGCCAGCAGGGACCAGACAGACGAGAACACAGATACGCAGTATTTT